This is a list of T cell receptor beta chains from one sample in a study of human T cells and chemical hapten exposure. One entry per CDR3 protein results from TCRdb running MiXCR on the RACE reads. The sample lists about 69,000 distinct CDR3 sequences, about 9.3% occurring once. This material consisted of whole blood, taken in connection with sensitization to the hapten diphenylcyclopropenone (DPC). These receptors were collected from a woman aged 50 to 60 with alopecia areata. Some clones in this sample may be carry-over from other donors' samples. CDR3s include the opening cysteine and the closing phenylalanine or tryptophan. The D gene is left open where the match is weak. Rows give clone size only sometimes, using once, few, many, or a class for an expanded clone.

d_gene: NA; v_gene: TRBV7-9; abundance: many; j_gene: TRBJ1-6; CDR3nt: TGTGCCAGCAGCGGCGGGACTCAGAGCTCCTATAATTCACCCCTCCACTTT; CDR3aa: CASSGGTQSSYNSPLHF
d_gene: NA; v_gene: TRBV29-1; abundance: many; j_gene: TRBJ1-1; CDR3nt: TGCAGCGTGGCCGGGGGGCAGAGGGCTTTCTTT; CDR3aa: CSVAGGQRAFF
d_gene: NA; v_gene: TRBV6-1; abundance: NA; j_gene: TRBJ1-5; CDR3nt: TGTGCCAGCATAAAGTACAGAGATAGCAATCAGCCCCAGCATTTT; CDR3aa: CASIKYRDSNQPQHF
d_gene: NA; v_gene: TRBV2; abundance: many; j_gene: TRBJ1-1; CDR3nt: TGTGCCAGCAGAGCTCAGGGTTACACTGAAGCTTTCTTT; CDR3aa: CASRAQGYTEAFF
d_gene: NA; v_gene: TRBV30; abundance: few; j_gene: TRBJ1-1; CDR3nt: TGTGCCTGGAGTGTCGAGGATGGTAGGACTGAAGCTTTCTTT; CDR3aa: CAWSVEDGRTEAFF
d_gene: NA; v_gene: TRBV7-2; abundance: NA; j_gene: TRBJ2-2; CDR3nt: TGTGCCAGCAGCTTAGGCAGCCGACTCACCGGGGAGCTGTTTTTT; CDR3aa: CASSLGSRLTGELFF
d_gene: NA; v_gene: TRBV19; abundance: many; j_gene: TRBJ1-3; CDR3nt: TGTGCCAGTAGTACCTACCGGGACACAAGGGGAAACACCATATATTTT; CDR3aa: CASSTYRDTRGNTIYF
d_gene: NA; v_gene: TRBV12-3/TRBV12-4; abundance: few; j_gene: TRBJ2-5; CDR3nt: TGTGCCAGCAGTCTCTTACTCGGAGGGGAAGAGACCCAGTACTTC; CDR3aa: CASSLLLGGEETQYF
d_gene: NA; v_gene: TRBV16; abundance: many; j_gene: TRBJ1-2; CDR3nt: TGTGCCAGCAGCCGAGGGTCCGGCTACACCTTC; CDR3aa: CASSRGSGYTF
d_gene: TRBD2; v_gene: TRBV4-2; abundance: NA; j_gene: TRBJ2-1; CDR3nt: TGTGCCAGCAGCCAAGCTCTTAGCGGGGAGCAGTTCTTC; CDR3aa: CASSQALSGEQFF
d_gene: TRBD1; v_gene: TRBV7-3; abundance: NA; j_gene: TRBJ1-2; CDR3nt: TGTGCCAGCAGCCAGACAGGGAAGATAGGCTACACCTTC; CDR3aa: CASSQTGKIGYTF
d_gene: NA; v_gene: TRBV6-6; abundance: few; j_gene: TRBJ1-2; CDR3nt: TGTGCCAGCAGGATCCCCGGGGGCGCGAGTAACGGCTACACCTTC; CDR3aa: CASRIPGGASNGYTF
d_gene: TRBD1; v_gene: TRBV12-3/TRBV12-4; abundance: many; j_gene: TRBJ2-1; CDR3nt: TGTGCCAGCAGTTTAGGACAGGGAGTCTACAATGAGCAGTTCTTC; CDR3aa: CASSLGQGVYNEQFF
d_gene: TRBD2; v_gene: TRBV10-2; abundance: many; j_gene: TRBJ2-1; CDR3nt: TGCGCCAGCAGTCTAGCGGTCTCCTACAATGAGCAGTTCTTC; CDR3aa: CASSLAVSYNEQFF
d_gene: NA; v_gene: TRBV15; abundance: NA; j_gene: TRBJ1-5; CDR3nt: TGTGCCACCAGCACCGGGGGGCCGGGGCAGCCCCAGCATTTT; CDR3aa: CATSTGGPGQPQHF
d_gene: NA; v_gene: TRBV7-6; abundance: few; j_gene: TRBJ2-1; CDR3nt: TGTGCCAGCAGTCGGGACCATTACAATGAGCAGTTCTTC; CDR3aa: CASSRDHYNEQFF